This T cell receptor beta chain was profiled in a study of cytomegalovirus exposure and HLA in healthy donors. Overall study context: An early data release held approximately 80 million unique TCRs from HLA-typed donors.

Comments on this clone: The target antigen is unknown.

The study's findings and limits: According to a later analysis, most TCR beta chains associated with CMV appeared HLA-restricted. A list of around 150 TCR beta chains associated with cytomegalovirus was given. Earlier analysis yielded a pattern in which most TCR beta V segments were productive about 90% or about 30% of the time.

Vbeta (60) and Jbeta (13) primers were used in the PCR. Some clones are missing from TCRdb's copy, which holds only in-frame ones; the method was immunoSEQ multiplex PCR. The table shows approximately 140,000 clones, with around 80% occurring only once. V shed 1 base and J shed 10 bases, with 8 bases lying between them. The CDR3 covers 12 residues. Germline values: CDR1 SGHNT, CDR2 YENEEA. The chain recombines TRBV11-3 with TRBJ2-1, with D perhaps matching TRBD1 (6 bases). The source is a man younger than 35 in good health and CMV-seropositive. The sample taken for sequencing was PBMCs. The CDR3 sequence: CASSLGDREQFF. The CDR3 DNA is TGTGCCAGCAGCTTAGGAGACAGGGAGCAGTTCTTC.